These T cell receptor beta chains were read from a single sample in a study of blood T cells in healthy people across ages. TCRdb recomputed calls from the 5' RACE reads with MiXCR, one row per CDR3 protein. The repertoire holds almost 800,000 distinct CDR3 sequences, with roughly 60% as singletons. Material for sequencing was blood. Receptors were obtained from a man aged 25-45 years in good health. CDR3s include the opening cysteine and the closing phenylalanine or tryptophan. D genes are given only for firm matches. Expanded clones get a size class; other rows say once, few or many, or leave the size out.

CDR3 DNA: TGCGCCAGCAGCACGGGACTGGAAGAGACCCAGTACTTC; CDR3 protein: CASSTGLEETQYF; clone size: -; V gene: TRBV5-1; D gene: -; J gene: TRBJ2-5
CDR3 DNA: TGCGCCAGCAGCCCCGGGACAGGGGAGTCACCCCTCCACTTT; CDR3 protein: CASSPGTGESPLHF; clone size: few; V gene: TRBV5-1; D gene: TRBD1; J gene: TRBJ1-6
CDR3 DNA: TGCGCCAGCAGTCCTGCAGCTTCCACCTACGAGCAGTACTTC; CDR3 protein: CASSPAASTYEQYF; clone size: -; V gene: TRBV5-1; D gene: -; J gene: TRBJ2-7
CDR3 DNA: TGTGCCACAGCGGGACAGTTCATAACCGGGGAGCTGTTTTTT; CDR3 protein: CATAGQFITGELFF; clone size: -; V gene: TRBV12-3/TRBV12-4; D gene: -; J gene: TRBJ2-2
CDR3 DNA: TGTGCCAGCACCCCTAGCGGGGGGGGGAATGAGCAGTTCTTC; CDR3 protein: CASTPSGGGNEQFF; clone size: -; V gene: TRBV12-3/TRBV12-4; D gene: TRBD2; J gene: TRBJ2-1
CDR3 DNA: TGTGCCAGCAGCCATGCCCTTTGGCAGGGTGTCCCCTACGAGCAGTACTTC; CDR3 protein: CASSHALWQGVPYEQYF; clone size: -; V gene: TRBV3-1; D gene: -; J gene: TRBJ2-7
CDR3 DNA: TGCAGTGCTAGAGACCCAGGGGGCGTTTTTATGAATGAGCAGTTCTTC; CDR3 protein: CSARDPGGVFMNEQFF; clone size: -; V gene: TRBV20-1; D gene: TRBD1; J gene: TRBJ2-1
CDR3 DNA: TGCAGCGCCTGGGACATGAGCTCCTACAATGAGCAGTTCTTC; CDR3 protein: CSAWDMSSYNEQFF; clone size: -; V gene: TRBV29-1; D gene: -; J gene: TRBJ2-1
CDR3 DNA: TGTGCCATCCACAACCACCGGGACAGGGTGAATGACCTGCGGGAAACTGAAGCTTTCTTT; CDR3 protein: CAIHNHRDRVNDLRETEAFF; clone size: -; V gene: TRBV25-1; D gene: TRBD1; J gene: TRBJ1-1
CDR3 DNA: TGTGCCAGCAGCTTCGGTGGGAGCCCCGAGCAGTACTTC; CDR3 protein: CASSFGGSPEQYF; clone size: -; V gene: TRBV7-2; D gene: -; J gene: TRBJ2-7
CDR3 DNA: TGTGCCAGCAGCTTAGAAGACTACTACAATGAGCAGTTCTTC; CDR3 protein: CASSLEDYYNEQFF; clone size: few; V gene: TRBV7-9; D gene: -; J gene: TRBJ2-1
CDR3 DNA: TGCAGTGCTAGAGTCCTGATTAGCGGGAGGGCCGCAGATACGCAGTATTTT; CDR3 protein: CSARVLISGRAADTQYF; clone size: -; V gene: TRBV20-1; D gene: TRBD2; J gene: TRBJ2-3
CDR3 DNA: TGCAGTGCTCCCCGCGGGACAGGCGGATCACCCCTCCACTTT; CDR3 protein: CSAPRGTGGSPLHF; clone size: -; V gene: TRBV20-1; D gene: TRBD1; J gene: TRBJ1-6
CDR3 DNA: TGCAGCCCCCTGCGCGGCAATGAGCAGTTCTTC; CDR3 protein: CSPLRGNEQFF; clone size: few; V gene: TRBV29-1; D gene: -; J gene: TRBJ2-1
CDR3 DNA: TGTGCCAGCAGTGAAGGACCTGGACAGGGGGCGACCCAGTACTTC; CDR3 protein: CASSEGPGQGATQYF; clone size: -; V gene: TRBV6-1; D gene: TRBD1; J gene: TRBJ2-5
CDR3 DNA: TGTGCCAGCAGCGTAGCCCTCGGACCCTACGAGCAGTACTTC; CDR3 protein: CASSVALGPYEQYF; clone size: -; V gene: TRBV9; D gene: -; J gene: TRBJ2-7
CDR3 DNA: TGTGCCAGCAGTATCGCCTCGGGAACCGAGCAGTACTTC; CDR3 protein: CASSIASGTEQYF; clone size: -; V gene: TRBV9; D gene: -; J gene: TRBJ2-7
CDR3 DNA: TGTGCCAGCAGCCAGAACGGGGGAGGATCACCCCTCCACTTT; CDR3 protein: CASSQNGGGSPLHF; clone size: once; V gene: TRBV7-9; D gene: -; J gene: TRBJ1-6
CDR3 DNA: TGTGCCAGCAGCCGTCGAAAAGCCCTGAGGGACACGAATGAGCAGTTCTTC; CDR3 protein: CASSRRKALRDTNEQFF; clone size: once; V gene: TRBV7-2; D gene: -; J gene: TRBJ2-1
CDR3 DNA: TGTGCCAGCAGTTACCCGTCATCCCTGGGCGACTTACCGAGACAGGACAGGAGCTCCTACGAGCAGTACTTC; CDR3 protein: CASSYPSSLGDLPRQDRSSYEQYF; clone size: -; V gene: TRBV6-2/TRBV6-3; D gene: TRBD1; J gene: TRBJ2-7
CDR3 DNA: TGTGCCAGCAGCGCGATGACAGCGTACGAGCAGTACTTC; CDR3 protein: CASSAMTAYEQYF; clone size: -; V gene: TRBV9; D gene: -; J gene: TRBJ2-7
CDR3 DNA: TGTGCCACCAGCACCGGCGGGGGGAGTAAACTGTTTTTT; CDR3 protein: CATSTGGGSKLFF; clone size: -; V gene: TRBV15; D gene: -; J gene: TRBJ1-4
CDR3 DNA: TGTGCCAGCAGCGTAGCCGGGAATGGTGGTGAGACCCAGTACTTC; CDR3 protein: CASSVAGNGGETQYF; clone size: -; V gene: TRBV9; D gene: -; J gene: TRBJ2-5
CDR3 DNA: TGTGCCAGCAGCATTAGGCGGAGCTCCTACAATGAGCAGTTCTTC; CDR3 protein: CASSIRRSSYNEQFF; clone size: few; V gene: TRBV7-8; D gene: -; J gene: TRBJ2-1
CDR3 DNA: TGTGCCAGCAGCCCATATTCCCGACAGGGGGCTGGATCTGAAGCTTTCTTT; CDR3 protein: CASSPYSRQGAGSEAFF; clone size: -; V gene: TRBV7-9; D gene: TRBD1; J gene: TRBJ1-1
CDR3 DNA: TGTGCCAGCAGTGGGGAACAGTCAGGTGAAAAACTGTTTTTT; CDR3 protein: CASSGEQSGEKLFF; clone size: once; V gene: TRBV6-1; D gene: -; J gene: TRBJ1-4
CDR3 DNA: TGTGCCAGCTCGCAGGATGTGAGTGGTGGAAAACTGTTTTTT; CDR3 protein: CASSQDVSGGKLFF; clone size: -; V gene: TRBV18; D gene: -; J gene: TRBJ1-4
CDR3 DNA: TGTGCCAGCAGCTTACCCGAGGACGAGCAGTACTTC; CDR3 protein: CASSLPEDEQYF; clone size: -; V gene: TRBV7-9; D gene: -; J gene: TRBJ2-7
CDR3 DNA: TGTGCCAGCAGCCCAGGACAGGGTAGGAGTGGCTACACCTTC; CDR3 protein: CASSPGQGRSGYTF; clone size: once; V gene: TRBV7-2; D gene: TRBD1; J gene: TRBJ1-2
CDR3 DNA: TGTGCCAGCAGCCAAGAGGACGGCTACACCTTC; CDR3 protein: CASSQEDGYTF; clone size: -; V gene: TRBV3-1; D gene: -; J gene: TRBJ1-2
CDR3 DNA: TGTGCCAGCAGCCTTACAATTCTCAGCGGTACTAGCACAGATACGCAGTATTTT; CDR3 protein: CASSLTILSGTSTDTQYF; clone size: -; V gene: TRBV7-8; D gene: -; J gene: TRBJ2-3